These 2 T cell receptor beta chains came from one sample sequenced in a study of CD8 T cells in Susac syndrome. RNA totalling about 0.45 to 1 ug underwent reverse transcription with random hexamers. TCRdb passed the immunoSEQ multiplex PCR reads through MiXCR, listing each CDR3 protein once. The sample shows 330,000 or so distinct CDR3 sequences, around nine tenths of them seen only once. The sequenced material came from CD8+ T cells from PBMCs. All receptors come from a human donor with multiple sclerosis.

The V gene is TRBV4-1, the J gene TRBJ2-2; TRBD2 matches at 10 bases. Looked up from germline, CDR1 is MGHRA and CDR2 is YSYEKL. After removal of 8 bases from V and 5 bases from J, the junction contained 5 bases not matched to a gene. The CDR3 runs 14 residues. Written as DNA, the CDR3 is TGCGCCAGCGGGTTACTAGCGGGGACCGGGGAGCTGTTTTTT. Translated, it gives CASGLLAGTGELFF.

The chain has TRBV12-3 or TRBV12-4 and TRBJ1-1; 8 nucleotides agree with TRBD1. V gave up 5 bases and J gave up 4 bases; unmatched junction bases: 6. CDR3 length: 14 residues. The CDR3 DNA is TGTGCCAGCAGTCCGGACAGGGCGGGCACTGAAGCTTTCTTT. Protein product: CASSPDRAGTEAFF.